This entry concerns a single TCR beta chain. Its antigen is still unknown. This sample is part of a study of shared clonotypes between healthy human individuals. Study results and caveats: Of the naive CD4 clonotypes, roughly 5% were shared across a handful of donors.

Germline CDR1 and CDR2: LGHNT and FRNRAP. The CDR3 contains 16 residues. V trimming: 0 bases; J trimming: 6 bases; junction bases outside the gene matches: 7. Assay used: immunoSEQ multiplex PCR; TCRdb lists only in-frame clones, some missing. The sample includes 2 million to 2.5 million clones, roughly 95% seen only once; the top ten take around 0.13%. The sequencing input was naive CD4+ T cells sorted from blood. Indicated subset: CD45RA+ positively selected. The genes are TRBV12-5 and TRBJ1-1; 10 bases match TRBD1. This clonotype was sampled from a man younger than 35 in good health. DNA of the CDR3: TGTGCTAGTGGTTTGGTAAAGGGGGACAGGGGATCTGAAGCTTTCTTT. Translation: CASGLVKGDRGSEAFF.